The 19 T cell receptor beta chains given below trace back to one sample, sequenced in a study of Ad26.COV2.S vaccination and SARS-CoV-2 variants. Treatment denoted: around 19 received Ad26.COV2.S at low or high dose, single or two shots; several received placebo; per-sample allocation not given. The study sampled participants on day 63 after the first vaccine or placebo injection. Measured with immunoSEQ multiplex PCR; TCRdb has only the in-frame clones, and not every one. The table lists some 520,000 clones, around 90% of them singletons, with around 13% in the top ten. The sequences come from peripheral blood, collected in a trial of Ad26.COV2.S vaccine versus placebo. These receptors were taken from a person aged 18 to 59 who received the Ad26.COV2.S COVID-19 vaccine or a placebo.

The V gene is TRBV6-2 or TRBV6-3, the J gene TRBJ2-2, with 7 bases matching TRBD2. V gave up 4 bases and J gave up 6 bases; unmatched junction bases: 5. The V gene's germline CDR1 is MNHEY and CDR2 SVGEGT. This CDR3 is 14 amino acids long. CDR3 nucleotides: TGTGCCAGCAGTTGGGCGGGAGTCCCCGGGGAGCTGTTTTTT. Its protein product is CASSWAGVPGELFF.

The V gene is TRBV28, the J gene TRBJ2-7, with 9 bases identical to TRBD2. The trim removed 3 bases at V and 6 bases at J, leaving 6 bases unmatched. Germline CDR1 reads MDHEN; CDR2 reads SYDVKM. The CDR3 sequence is 14 residues long. CDR3 amino acids: CASSLASGNFEQYF. Written as DNA, the CDR3 is TGTGCCAGCAGTTTGGCTAGCGGGAACTTCGAGCAGTACTTC. Full variable domain (remainder filled in from reference TRBV28 and TRBJ2-7): DVKVTQSSRYLVKRTGEKVFLECVQDMDHENMFWYRQDPGLGLRLIYFSYDVKMKEKGDIPEGYSVSREKKERFSLILESASTNQTSMYLCASSLASGNFEQYFGPGTRLTVT.

The rearrangement links TRBV19 to TRBJ2-5, with 7 bases lining up with TRBD2. This CDR3 has 16 residues. Germline V gives CDR1 LNHDA, CDR2 SQIVND (reference sequence). The junction had 11 bases not matched to a gene; V was cut back by 4 bases and J by 3 bases. This CDR3 reads CASSRLAGVLEETQYF. For the CDR3, the DNA is TGTGCCAGTAGTAGATTGGCGGGAGTGTTGGAAGAGACCCAGTACTTC.

In this sample, this clone turned up once. This chain uses TRBV7-3 with TRBJ2-3, with 11 bases aligning to TRBD2. From germline, CDR1 is SGHTA and CDR2 FQGTGA. V shed 1 base, J shed 8 bases, and the junction held 5 bases outside the gene matches. The CDR3 totals 15 residues. This chain's CDR3 is CASSLIAGGPGTQYF. CDR3 DNA sequence: TGTGCCAGCAGCTTAATAGCGGGAGGGCCCGGTACGCAGTATTTT.

The chain employs TRBV4-3 and TRBJ2-7, with 7 bases matching TRBD1. Germline trimming cut 3 bases from V and 2 bases from J; bases unmatched to any gene: 7. CDR3 length equals 15 residues. The V gene's germline CDR1 is LGHNA and CDR2 YSLEER. CDR3 residues: CASSQGLGQPYEQYF. The CDR3 bases are TGCGCCAGCAGCCAGGGGTTGGGACAGCCCTACGAGCAGTACTTC.

The gene calls are TRBV6-1 and TRBJ2-7, with 7 bases that match TRBD1. This CDR3 is built from 14 residues. The trim removed 2 bases at V and 6 bases at J, leaving 7 bases unmatched. CDR1 and CDR2 (germline): MNHNS, SASEGT. The CDR3 DNA sequence: TGTGCCAGCAGTGAATCAGGCAGGGGGTTCGAGCAGTACTTC. This codes for CASSESGRGFEQYF.

This clone was counted between two and nine times. V gene TRBV28 combines with J gene TRBJ2-7; 7 bases line up with TRBD2. Germline V gene data show CDR1 as MDHEN and CDR2 as SYDVKM. V dropped 6 bases and J dropped 0; count of bases not matched to a gene: 8. The CDR3 is made up of 15 amino acids. CDR3: CASRGRGLSSYEQYF. DNA of the CDR3: TGTGCCAGCAGGGGGAGGGGTTTAAGCTCCTACGAGCAGTACTTC.

The V gene is TRBV5-4, the J gene TRBJ2-3, with D hard to call. V was trimmed by 1 base and J by 6 bases, leaving 9 bases between them. CDR1 SGHNT and CDR2 YYREEE come from the germline V gene (reference sequence). The CDR3 runs 13 residues. The CDR3 is CASSLFVVDTQYF. The CDR3 DNA reads TGTGCCAGCAGCTTGTTTGTGGTGGATACGCAGTATTTT.

This chain joins TRBV27 and TRBJ2-3; 8 nucleotides agree with TRBD2. Germline V gene lookup returns CDR1 MNHEY and CDR2 SMNVEV (reference sequence). Unmatched junction bases numbered 10, after V lost 7 bases and J lost 4 bases. This CDR3 is 15 amino acids long. The CDR3 nucleotides read TGTGCCAGCACCCCGGGACTAGGGACTTCAGATACGCAGTATTTT. It translates to CASTPGLGTSDTQYF.

The chain links TRBV19 to TRBJ1-4; the D gene is possibly TRBD1 (6 bases). The CDR3 is 12 residues long. Trimming took 8 bases from V and 6 from J, leaving 10 bases between them. Germline V gene lookup returns CDR1 LNHDA and CDR2 SQIVND (reference sequence). CDR3 amino acids: CASSRGDEKLFF. CDR3 DNA: TGTGCCAGTTCCAGGGGAGATGAAAAACTGTTTTTT.

The J gene is TRBJ2-3, the V gene TRBV2, with no clear D. The CDR3 extends over 14 amino acids. V lost 8 bases, J lost 2 bases, and 14 bases lay in between. CDR1 SNHLY and CDR2 FYNNEI come from the germline V gene. CDR3 DNA: TGTGCCAGCTCACCCCAAGGTGTCACAGATACGCAGTATTTT. It yields the protein CASSPQGVTDTQYF.

The rearrangement links TRBV30 to TRBJ1-6; no firm D call. The V end was cut by 1 base, the J end by 5 bases, with 12 bases between. This CDR3 has 15 amino acids. The V gene's germline CDR1 is GTSNPN and CDR2 SVGIG (reference sequence). CDR3 sequence: CAWSGGRINNSPLHF. CDR3 bases: TGTGCCTGGAGTGGAGGCCGGATAAATAATTCACCCCTCCACTTT.

The genes are TRBV19 and TRBJ2-1; D is uncertain. Germline V gives CDR1 LNHDA, CDR2 SQIVND (reference sequence). The germline V and J ends were trimmed by 9 bases and 7 bases, with 13 bases remaining between them. This CDR3 spans 12 amino acids. The CDR3 region is CASPHSPNEQFF. The CDR3, as DNA: TGTGCCAGCCCCCACAGCCCGAATGAGCAGTTCTTC.

The genes are TRBV14 and TRBJ2-3; 7 bases are shared with TRBD2. This CDR3 region has 15 residues. The germline gives CDR1 SGHDN, CDR2 FVKESK. Trimming took 1 base from V and 1 from J; bases not matched to a gene: 2. The CDR3 nucleotides are TGTGCCAGCAGCCAAGTCACTAGCGGCACAGATACGCAGTATTTT. As protein: CASSQVTSGTDTQYF.

The chain combines TRBV10-3 with TRBJ2-1; D unresolved. The CDR3 has 13 residues. V was trimmed by 0 bases and J by 6 bases, leaving 6 bases between them. Germline CDR1 ENHRY, CDR2 SYGVKD. The CDR3 loop reads CAISESRLNEQFF. Here the CDR3 DNA reads TGTGCCATCAGTGAGTCGAGACTCAATGAGCAGTTCTTC.

The chain links TRBV28 to TRBJ2-1; TRBD2 aligns across 9 bases. CDR3 length: 15 amino acids. The junction had 7 bases not matched to a gene; V was cut back by 1 base and J by 9 bases. Germline-derived CDR1 and CDR2 are MDHEN and SYDVKM. The CDR3 here is CASSLYVAGAGEQFF. The CDR3, as DNA: TGTGCCAGCAGTTTATACGTAGCGGGAGCCGGTGAGCAGTTCTTC.

The chain uses TRBV20-1 and TRBJ1-3, with no clear D. Germline V gene lookup returns CDR1 DFQATT and CDR2 SNEGSKA (reference sequence). V shed 3 bases and J shed 0 bases, with 9 bases lying between them. The CDR3 loop spans 14 amino acids. DNA for the CDR3: TGCAGTGCTAGTCAGGCCACCTCTGGAAACACCATATATTTT. Its translation is CSASQATSGNTIYF.

The rearrangement links TRBV25-1 to TRBJ1-2, with 8 bases aligning to TRBD1. Trimming took 7 bases from V and 6 from J; bases not matched to a gene: 10. Germline assignment: CDR1 MGHDK and CDR2 SYGVNS. The CDR3 sequence is 14 residues long. CDR3 bases: TGTGCCAGCACCCAAACGGGGACAGGAGATGGCTACACCTTC. It specifies CASTQTGTGDGYTF.

The chain combines TRBV7-2 with TRBJ2-7, with TRBD1 matching 7 bases. The CDR3 has 15 amino acids. Unmatched junction bases numbered 13, after V lost 5 bases and J lost 6 bases. From germline, CDR1 is SGHTA and CDR2 FQGNSA. The CDR3 reads CASSPDRVLGSEQYF. CDR3 nucleotides: TGTGCCAGCAGCCCAGACAGGGTTTTAGGCTCCGAGCAGTACTTC.